The entry below describes one TCR beta chain. What it binds is not known. Profiled with immunoSEQ multiplex PCR; TCRdb holds only in-frame clones, not every one. The sample includes roughly 110,000 clones, around 90% of them seen just once. This sample is part of a study of T cell responses to AZD1222 COVID-19 vaccine. Trimming removed 4 bases from V and 2 bases from J; junction bases left unmatched: 12. CDR1 LNHDA and CDR2 SQIVND come from the germline V gene (reference sequence). The CDR3 totals 18 residues. Study-wide results and caveats: There were repertoire samples only from the period after the peak T cell response.

Sequenced here: peripheral blood, sampled on day 0 of AZD1222 vaccination. The chain recombines TRBV19 with TRBJ2-7; 12 nucleotides align to TRBD1. This receptor was taken from an adult in good health. In nucleotides, the CDR3 is TGTGCCAGTAGTACCACCTCCCGGGACAGGGGGCCAACCTACGAGCAGTACTTC. It translates to CASSTTSRDRGPTYEQYF. The variable domain in full, with the rest retrieved from reference TRBV19 and TRBJ2-7, is DGGITQSPKYLFRKEGQNVTLSCEQNLNHDAMYWYRQDPGQGLRLIYYSQIVNDFQKGDIAEGYSVSREKKESFPLTVTSAQKNPTAFYLCASSTTSRDRGPTYEQYFGPGTRLTVT.